A single sample is the source of the 23 T cell receptor beta chains below, sequenced in a study of cytomegalovirus exposure and HLA in healthy donors. TCRdb's table, derived via immunoSEQ multiplex PCR, lists solely in-frame clones and lacks some. The sample comprises fewer than 400,000 clones, roughly 88% of which are singletons, and about 0.91% rests with the top ten. The sample taken for sequencing was PBMCs. These receptors came from a woman younger than 30 in good health and CMV-seronegative.

V usage is TRBV25-1 and J usage is TRBJ2-4; no reliable D call. In germline, CDR1 is MGHDK, CDR2 SYGVNS. The CDR3 has 14 residues. V dropped 4 bases and J dropped 3 bases, with 10 bases sitting between them. The CDR3 region has the DNA TGTGCCAGCAGTGGGCCTAGACGCAAAAACATTCAGTACTTC. This encodes CASSGPRRKNIQYF.

The V gene is TRBV7-2, the J gene TRBJ2-7; 11 bases are a match to TRBD2. CDR3 size: 17 residues. Germline trimming cut 1 base from V and 1 base from J; bases unmatched to any gene: 6. Germline V gene data show CDR1 as SGHTA and CDR2 as FQGNSA. The CDR3 DNA reads TGTGCCAGCAGCTTAGACCCTAGCGGGAGGTTATCCTACGAGCAGTACTTC. Encoded protein: CASSLDPSGRLSYEQYF.

The chain joins TRBV18 to TRBJ2-1, with D unresolved. The germline V gene has CDR1 KGHSH and CDR2 LQKENI. The length of the CDR3 is 14 residues. V was shortened by 3 bases and J by 5 bases, with 11 bases between the two germline ends. CDR3 in amino acids: CASSPSIRDNEQFF. DNA of the CDR3: TGTGCCAGCTCACCTTCCATCCGGGACAATGAGCAGTTCTTC.

In this sample, this clone turned up a few times. V is TRBV29-1 and J is TRBJ1-1, with D uncertain. This CDR3 contains 10 residues. Between the trimmed V and J ends, which lost 4 bases and 7 bases, there was a span of 7 bases. Germline-derived CDR1 and CDR2 are SQVTM and ANQGSEA. The CDR3 nucleotides read TGCAGCGTTGCCTCGGGTGAAGCTTTCTTT. Its translation: CSVASGEAFF.

The gene calls are TRBV7-2 and TRBJ2-7, with D maybe TRBD1 (6 bases). The CDR3 contains 15 residues. Trimming cost V 5 bases and J 3 bases, with 17 bases left between them. Germline values: CDR1 SGHTA, CDR2 FQGNSA. The CDR3 is CASSPDSSIFYEQYF. The DNA of the CDR3 is TGTGCCAGCAGCCCGGACAGCTCCATTTTCTACGAGCAGTACTTC.

The V and J genes are TRBV28 and TRBJ1-2; the match to TRBD1 covers 8 bases. The CDR3 extends over 15 amino acids. Germline assignment: CDR1 MDHEN and CDR2 SYDVKM. The V segment lost 6 bases and the J segment 4 bases; nucleotides outside the gene matches: 10. The CDR3 sequence is CASRGGDRFIYGYTF. The CDR3 region has the DNA TGTGCCAGCAGGGGCGGGGACAGGTTTATCTATGGCTACACCTTC.

This rearrangement joins TRBV30 to TRBJ1-1; D might be TRBD1 (6 bases). The CDR3 is 13 residues long. The V gene's germline CDR1 is GTSNPN and CDR2 SVGIG (reference sequence). Trimming removed 5 bases from V and 5 bases from J, with 15 bases in between. CDR3: CAWGTQGQTEAFF. CDR3 nucleotide sequence: TGTGCCTGGGGTACCCAGGGGCAAACTGAAGCTTTCTTT.

This sequence joins TRBV11-2 and TRBJ2-3; TRBD2 agrees at 10 bases. CDR3 length: 18 residues. Germline V CDR1 and CDR2: SGHAT, FQNNGV. The V segment lost 1 base and the J segment 0 bases; nucleotides outside the gene matches: 7. The CDR3 nucleotides read TGTGCCAGCAGCTTAGTAAGCGGGAGGGGAGTTAGCACAGATACGCAGTATTTT. It encodes CASSLVSGRGVSTDTQYF.

The gene calls are TRBV11-2 and TRBJ2-7; D perhaps matches TRBD1 (6 bases). Per germline, CDR1 SGHAT and CDR2 FQNNGV. V was trimmed by 0 bases and J by 0 bases, leaving 6 bases between them. This CDR3 has 14 residues. CDR3 residues: CASSLEDSSYEQYF. For the CDR3, the DNA is TGTGCCAGCAGCTTAGAGGACAGCTCCTACGAGCAGTACTTC.

V gene TRBV25-1 combines with J gene TRBJ2-2; TRBD1 agrees at 8 bases. The CDR3 is 16 amino acids. From germline, CDR1 is MGHDK and CDR2 SYGVNS. The junction had 3 bases not matched to a gene; V was cut back by 0 bases and J by 3 bases. CDR3: CASSEYQGADTGELFF. The CDR3 DNA is TGTGCCAGCAGTGAATATCAGGGGGCGGACACCGGGGAGCTGTTTTTT.

This chain links TRBV18 with TRBJ2-7, with 10 bases fitting TRBD2. The CDR3 is 15 amino acids. The J segment lost 4 bases and the V segment lost 6 bases, leaving 9 bases of the junction unmatched. Germline CDR1 KGHSH, CDR2 LQKENI. CDR3 protein: CASSTSSGGLYEQYF. The CDR3 nucleotides are TGTGCCAGCTCTACTTCTAGCGGGGGCCTTTACGAGCAGTACTTC.

The chain has TRBV5-1 and TRBJ2-7, with D possibly being TRBD1 (5 bases). Per germline, CDR1 SGHRS and CDR2 YFSETQ. Trimming took 4 bases from V and 4 from J, leaving 12 bases between them. This CDR3 region has 13 residues. The CDR3: CASSADTGYEQYF. The CDR3 coding sequence is TGCGCCAGCAGCGCGGACACCGGTTACGAGCAGTACTTC.

The V call is TRBV13, the J call TRBJ2-6; maybe TRBD2 (5 bases). In germline, CDR1 is PRHDT, CDR2 FYEKMQ (reference sequence). This CDR3 is built from 16 residues. The V end lost 4 bases, the J end lost 4 bases, and 14 bases lay between the germline ends. The CDR3 DNA follows: TGTGCCAGCAGCTCCCGACTATTTGGCGGGGCCAACGTCCTGACTTTC. Translated, it gives CASSSRLFGGANVLTF.

The V gene is TRBV28, the J gene TRBJ1-1; TRBD1 agrees at 10 bases. J gave up 5 bases and V 6 bases, and 6 bases lay outside the gene matches. Per the germline V gene, CDR1 is MDHEN and CDR2 is SYDVKM. The CDR3 runs to 14 residues. The CDR3 loop reads CASRDRGTKTEAFF. The DNA of the CDR3 is TGTGCCAGCAGGGACAGGGGGACAAAGACTGAAGCTTTCTTT.

The chain couples TRBV18 to TRBJ2-7, with 11 bases aligning to TRBD2. The junction had 13 bases not matched to a gene; V was cut back by 6 bases and J by 0 bases. The V gene's germline CDR1 is KGHSH and CDR2 LQKENI. The CDR3 loop spans 18 amino acids. DNA of the CDR3: TGTGCCAGCTCCCTGGGTCTAGCGGGAGGTGAGAGCTCCTACGAGCAGTACTTC. It translates to CASSLGLAGGESSYEQYF.

The chain links TRBV19 to TRBJ2-7, with 15 nucleotides matching TRBD2. CDR3 length: 15 amino acids. Trimming took 5 bases from V and 6 from J; bases not matched to a gene: 5. In germline, CDR1 is LNHDA, CDR2 SQIVND (reference sequence). For the CDR3, the DNA is TGTGCCAGTAGTCCTGCGGGACTAGCGGGAGGCGAGCAGTACTTC. The encoded protein is CASSPAGLAGGEQYF.

DNA of the CDR3: TGTGCCAGCAGCTTAACGTGGGGGCAGAACACTGAAGCTTTCTTT. Amino acids: CASSLTWGQNTEAFF. The chain uses TRBV7-3 and TRBJ1-1, with a weak D call TRBD1 (6 bases). CDR1 is SGHTA, CDR2 FQGTGA, per germline. This CDR3 contains 15 residues. Deletions cut 0 bases from V and 1 base from J, with 9 bases between.

V gene TRBV11-1 combines with J gene TRBJ2-5; 10 bases are shared with TRBD1. This CDR3 has 15 amino acids. Germline V gene data show CDR1 as SGHAT and CDR2 as FQDESV (reference sequence). The V gene end was trimmed by 5 bases and the J gene end by 5 bases; junction bases not matched to a gene: 8. The CDR3 nucleotides are TGTGCCAGCAGCCCACCCGGACAGGGGGTGGAGACCCAGTACTTC. As protein: CASSPPGQGVETQYF.

The rearrangement links TRBV28 to TRBJ2-1; 7 nucleotides match TRBD2. The V gene's germline CDR1 is MDHEN and CDR2 SYDVKM. J gave up 7 bases and V 4 bases, and 7 bases lay outside the gene matches. This CDR3 contains 14 residues. The chain's CDR3 is CASSSAGAINEQFF. CDR3 in DNA: TGTGCCAGCAGTTCGGCGGGAGCCATAAATGAGCAGTTCTTC.

The chain joins TRBV28 to TRBJ2-7; 11 nucleotides match TRBD1. The germline gives CDR1 MDHEN, CDR2 SYDVKM. The CDR3 extends over 15 amino acids. The trim removed 2 bases at V and 5 bases at J, leaving 5 bases unmatched. The CDR3 DNA reads TGTGCCAGCAGTTTACGCCCGGGACAGGGGGACGAGCAGTACTTC. Its translation is CASSLRPGQGDEQYF.

The chain is built from TRBV4-3 and TRBJ2-5, with D unresolved. The CDR3 is made up of 15 amino acids. Deletions cut 0 bases from V and 1 base from J, with 9 bases between. Germline assignment: CDR1 LGHNA and CDR2 YSLEER. The CDR3 DNA sequence: TGCGCCAGCAGCCAAGATTTGGCCAGCCAAGAGACCCAGTACTTC. It translates to CASSQDLASQETQYF.

The genes are TRBV7-3 and TRBJ1-1; no firm D call. Germline assignment: CDR1 SGHTA and CDR2 FQGTGA. V lost 4 bases, J lost 0 bases, and 6 bases lay in between. The CDR3 is made up of 13 amino acids. The CDR3 loop is CASSYLMNTEAFF. As DNA, the CDR3 is TGTGCCAGCAGCTATCTAATGAACACTGAAGCTTTCTTT.

Points on this clone: The junction departs from germline at one end; a sequencing error may be responsible. The chain has TRBV7-7 and TRBJ1-4; a possible D gene is TRBD1 (5 bases). CDR3 length: 14 amino acids. Germline CDR1 and CDR2: SSHAT and FNYEAQ (reference sequence). The CDR3 loop reads CASSLGQGSGKLFF. DNA for the CDR3: TGTGCTAGCAGCTTAGGGCAGGGCTCGGGAAAACTGTTTTTT.